A single sample gave rise to the 21 T cell receptor beta chains below, sequenced in a study of neurological immune-mediated disorders. Documented time point: technical triplicate 2. TCRdb re-called the 5' RACE reads through MiXCR, storing one row per CDR3 protein. The sample has 30,000 or so distinct CDR3 sequences, approximately 12% seen once. The sequencing input was CD4+ T cells from blood. Receptors were obtained from a female donor with HTLV-1-associated myelopathy (HAM/TSP).

This clonotype has at least ten counts. The chain recombines TRBV7-9 with TRBJ2-1, with D unclear. This CDR3 is built from 14 residues. Looked up from germline, CDR1 is SEHNR and CDR2 is FQNEAQ (reference sequence). Trimming removed 1 base from V and 9 bases from J, with 13 bases in between. DNA of the CDR3: TGTGCCAGCAGCTTAGAAGGCCCTACTGCTGAGCAGTTCTTC. This codes for CASSLEGPTAEQFF. Complete variable domain (other parts from reference TRBV7-9 and TRBJ2-1): DTGVSQNPRHKITKRGQNVTFRCDPISEHNRLYWYRQTLGQGPEFLTYFQNEAQLEKSRLLSDRFSAERPKGSFSTLEIQRTEQGDSAMYLCASSLEGPTAEQFFGPGTRLTVL.

With respect to this clonotype: Given a much more abundant clone one base away, this may be a read error. J is TRBJ2-5 and V is TRBV28; a possible D gene is TRBD2 (5 bases). Trimming removed 7 bases at V and 4 bases at J, with 13 bases between. There are 13 residues in the CDR3. From germline, CDR1 is MDHEN and CDR2 SYDVKM. CDR3 DNA sequence: TGTGCCAGCACCAGGAGGAAGGTAGAGACCCAGTACTTC. Translated, it gives CASTRRKVETQYF.

Concerning this clonotype: Its ends do not fully match the called genes, so a read error is possible. J is TRBJ1-5 and V is TRBV19; D remains unclear. Germline V CDR1 and CDR2: LNHDA, SQIVND (reference sequence). This CDR3 is 14 amino acids long. This chain's CDR3 is CASSTDRSNQPQNF. The CDR3 region has the DNA TGTGCCAGTAGCACAGACCGGAGCAATCAGCCCCAAAATTTT.

There are many counts of this clonotype. V is TRBV6-5 and J is TRBJ2-1, with 8 bases lining up with TRBD2. This CDR3 comprises 16 residues. J lost 7 bases, V lost 8 bases, and 16 bases had no gene match. From germline, CDR1 is MNHEY and CDR2 SVGAGI. The CDR3, as DNA: TGTGCCAGCGCTTCTCCCGGGGGGGCATTCGGTAATGAGCAGTTCTTC. Translation: CASASPGGAFGNEQFF.

This clonotype was counted many times. The rearrangement links TRBV7-3 to TRBJ2-1; TRBD2 matches 7 bases. The CDR3 contains 15 residues. Germline V gene data show CDR1 as SGHTA and CDR2 as FQGTGA. V lost 0 bases, J lost 5 bases, and 4 bases stayed unmatched. The CDR3, as DNA: TGTGCCAGCAGCTTAACTGGTGGGAGGGACAATGAGCAGTTCTTC. Translated: CASSLTGGRDNEQFF.

This clonotype was detected ten times or more. The chain couples TRBV19 to TRBJ2-6, with 7 positions matching TRBD1. With V trimmed by 7 bases and J by 1 base, 16 bases remained unmatched. The CDR3 is 19 residues long. CDR1 LNHDA and CDR2 SQIVND come from the germline V gene (reference sequence). CDR3 sequence: CASTPTRAGGKSGANVLTF. In DNA form, the CDR3 reads TGTGCCAGTACCCCAACTCGCGCAGGGGGAAAGTCTGGGGCCAACGTCCTGACTTTC.

This clonotype showed up many times. The rearrangement links TRBV6-1 to TRBJ1-1, with no clear D. Germline assignment: CDR1 MNHNS and CDR2 SASEGT. V shed 2 bases and J shed 0 bases, with 7 bases lying between them. The CDR3 extends over 14 amino acids. The CDR3 loop is CASSEWVLNTEAFF. In DNA form, the CDR3 reads TGTGCCAGCAGTGAATGGGTGCTGAACACTGAAGCTTTCTTT.

In this sample, this clonotype turned up many times. The chain combines TRBV18 with TRBJ2-5, with D hard to call. V lost 5 bases, J lost 1 base, and 2 bases lay in between. The CDR3 has 11 amino acids. Germline CDR1 is KGHSH and CDR2 is LQKENI. The CDR3 DNA is TGTGCCAGCTCAACCCAAGAGACCCAGTACTTC. Protein product: CASSTQETQYF.

This clonotype was counted ten times or more. The rearrangement joins TRBV5-1 to TRBJ2-7; D unresolved. V was shortened by 0 bases and J by 2 bases, with 15 bases between the two germline ends. CDR1 and CDR2 from the germline V gene are SGHRS and YFSETQ. The CDR3 length is 16 residues. CDR3 sequence: CASSLALTSAPYEQYF. The CDR3 DNA reads TGCGCCAGCAGCTTGGCCCTGACTTCCGCCCCCTACGAGCAGTACTTC.

Regarding this clonotype: At one of its ends the junction is not consistent with the germline gene, which may arise from a read error. The chain links TRBV24-1 to TRBJ2-2; D is perhaps TRBD1 or TRBD2 (6 bases each). The germline V gene has CDR1 KGHDR and CDR2 SFDVKD. This CDR3 spans 14 amino acids. DNA for the CDR3: TGTGCCACAGGCCCCTCAGGGGTCACCGGGGGGCTGTTTTTT. It specifies CATGPSGVTGGLFF.

In this sample, this clonotype turned up many times. The V call is TRBV4-1, the J call TRBJ2-7, with TRBD1 matching over 8 bases. The ends lost 0 bases at V and 3 bases at J; junction bases unmatched: 4. CDR1 is MGHRA, CDR2 YSYEKL, per germline. The CDR3 is 15 amino acids. CDR3 DNA sequence: TGCGCCAGCAGCCAAGAAGGGACAGGAGTCTACGAGCAGTACTTC. Its translation is CASSQEGTGVYEQYF.

This chain joins TRBV14 and TRBJ2-5; no definite D call. Germline V lookup: CDR1 SGHDN, CDR2 FVKESK. V lost 4 bases and J lost 6, with 12 bases in between. The CDR3 length is 13 residues. The CDR3 is CASSPLVGQTQYF. The CDR3 DNA is TGTGCCAGCAGCCCGTTAGTGGGTCAGACCCAGTACTTC.

In this sample, this clonotype turned up many times. This chain uses TRBV20-1 with TRBJ1-2, with D possibly being TRBD1 (6 bases). V was trimmed by 7 bases and J by 5 bases, leaving 11 bases between them. CDR1 and CDR2 (germline): DFQATT, SNEGSKA (reference sequence). The CDR3 is made up of 11 amino acids. The CDR3 loop is CSVGGGYGYTF. The CDR3, as DNA: TGCAGTGTCGGGGGCGGGTATGGCTACACCTTC.

The sample holds many counts of this clonotype. The rearrangement links TRBV7-3 to TRBJ2-1, with 8 bases that match TRBD2. The CDR3 runs to 16 residues. Germline V gene lookup returns CDR1 SGHTA and CDR2 FQGTGA. Trimming took 6 bases from V and 4 from J; bases not matched to a gene: 11. CDR3 DNA: TGTGCCAGCAGTCTATTCTCGGGGGGGACATACAATGAGCAGTTCTTC. This encodes CASSLFSGGTYNEQFF.

This clonotype occurred many times. The V and J genes are TRBV20-1 and TRBJ1-1; D is perhaps TRBD1 (5 bases). The CDR3 contains 16 residues. V was shortened by 1 base and J by 4 bases, with 19 bases between the two germline ends. Germline V gene lookup returns CDR1 DFQATT and CDR2 SNEGSKA (reference sequence). CDR3 bases: TGCAGTGCTAGAGTTCCGACAGCGCAGCTGAGCACTGAAGCTTTCTTT. This translates into CSARVPTAQLSTEAFF.

Regarding this clonotype: Its ends do not fully match the called genes, so a read error is possible. The rearrangement uses TRBV18 and TRBJ2-6; D not certain. This CDR3 contains 16 residues. Germline CDR1 reads KGHSH; CDR2 reads LQKENI. The CDR3 DNA reads as TGTGTCAGCTCACCACCGGTGGTTCCTGGGGTCAACGTCCTGACTTTC. Encoded protein: CVSSPPVVPGVNVLTF.

Many counts were recorded for this clonotype. J is TRBJ2-3 and V is TRBV10-3, with D perhaps TRBD1 or TRBD2 (5 bases each). CDR3 length: 14 amino acids. Germline V gene data show CDR1 as ENHRY and CDR2 as SYGVKD. Between the trimmed V and J ends, which lost 6 bases and 1 base, there was a span of 11 bases. In DNA form, the CDR3 reads TGTGCCATCAGACGGGACGGAGGCACAGATACGCAGTATTTT. Its protein is CAIRRDGGTDTQYF.

This clonotype was observed at least ten times. The DNA for the CDR3 is TGCAGCGTTGCGGAGGGGCGGAATTCAAATGGCTACACCTTC. Translation: CSVAEGRNSNGYTF. This chain uses TRBV29-1 with TRBJ1-2; the D gene is possibly TRBD1 (5 bases). Trimming took off 4 bases at V and 6 bases at J, with 18 bases between the two ends. Germline CDR1 SQVTM, CDR2 ANQGSEA. This CDR3 comprises 14 residues.

This clonotype appeared many times. This chain connects TRBV7-2 to TRBJ1-2; 7 nucleotides match TRBD1. This CDR3 comprises 16 residues. Germline-derived CDR1 and CDR2 are SGHTA and FQGNSA. After removal of 6 bases from V and 4 bases from J, the junction contained 14 bases not matched to a gene. CDR3 bases: TGTGCCAGCAGTCCCGAATCCACAGGGGTTGGCTATGGCTACACCTTC. It translates to CASSPESTGVGYGYTF.

The table lists this clonotype with many counts. The chain combines TRBV5-5 with TRBJ1-1, with D uncertain. The V end lost 3 bases, the J end lost 1 base, and 7 bases lay between the germline ends. CDR1 is SGHKS and CDR2 is YYEKEE in the germline V gene (reference sequence). The CDR3 is made up of 13 amino acids. The CDR3 DNA reads TGTGCCAGCAGCTCCTCTCCGAACACTGAAGCTTTCTTT. This gives the protein CASSSSPNTEAFF.

As regards this clonotype: At one of its ends the junction is not consistent with the germline gene, which may arise from a read error. V is TRBV20-1 and J is TRBJ2-2; no clear D. Germline V gene lookup returns CDR1 DFQATT and CDR2 SNEGSKA (reference sequence). CDR3 length: 13 amino acids. CDR3 DNA sequence: TGCAGCGCTAGTCATGGGAACACCGGGGAGCTGTTTTTT. Translated: CSASHGNTGELFF.